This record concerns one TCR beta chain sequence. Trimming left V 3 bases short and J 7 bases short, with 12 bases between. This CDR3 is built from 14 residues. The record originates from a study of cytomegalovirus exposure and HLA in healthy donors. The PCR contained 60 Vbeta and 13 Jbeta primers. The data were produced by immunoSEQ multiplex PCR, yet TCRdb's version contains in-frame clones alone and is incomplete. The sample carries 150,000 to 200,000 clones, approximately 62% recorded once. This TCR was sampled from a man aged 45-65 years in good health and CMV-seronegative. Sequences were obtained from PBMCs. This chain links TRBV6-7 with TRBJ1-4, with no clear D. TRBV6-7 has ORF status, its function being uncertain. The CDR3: CASSYAGRVEKLFF. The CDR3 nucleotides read TGTGCCAGCAGTTATGCGGGAAGGGTTGAAAAACTGTTTTTT.